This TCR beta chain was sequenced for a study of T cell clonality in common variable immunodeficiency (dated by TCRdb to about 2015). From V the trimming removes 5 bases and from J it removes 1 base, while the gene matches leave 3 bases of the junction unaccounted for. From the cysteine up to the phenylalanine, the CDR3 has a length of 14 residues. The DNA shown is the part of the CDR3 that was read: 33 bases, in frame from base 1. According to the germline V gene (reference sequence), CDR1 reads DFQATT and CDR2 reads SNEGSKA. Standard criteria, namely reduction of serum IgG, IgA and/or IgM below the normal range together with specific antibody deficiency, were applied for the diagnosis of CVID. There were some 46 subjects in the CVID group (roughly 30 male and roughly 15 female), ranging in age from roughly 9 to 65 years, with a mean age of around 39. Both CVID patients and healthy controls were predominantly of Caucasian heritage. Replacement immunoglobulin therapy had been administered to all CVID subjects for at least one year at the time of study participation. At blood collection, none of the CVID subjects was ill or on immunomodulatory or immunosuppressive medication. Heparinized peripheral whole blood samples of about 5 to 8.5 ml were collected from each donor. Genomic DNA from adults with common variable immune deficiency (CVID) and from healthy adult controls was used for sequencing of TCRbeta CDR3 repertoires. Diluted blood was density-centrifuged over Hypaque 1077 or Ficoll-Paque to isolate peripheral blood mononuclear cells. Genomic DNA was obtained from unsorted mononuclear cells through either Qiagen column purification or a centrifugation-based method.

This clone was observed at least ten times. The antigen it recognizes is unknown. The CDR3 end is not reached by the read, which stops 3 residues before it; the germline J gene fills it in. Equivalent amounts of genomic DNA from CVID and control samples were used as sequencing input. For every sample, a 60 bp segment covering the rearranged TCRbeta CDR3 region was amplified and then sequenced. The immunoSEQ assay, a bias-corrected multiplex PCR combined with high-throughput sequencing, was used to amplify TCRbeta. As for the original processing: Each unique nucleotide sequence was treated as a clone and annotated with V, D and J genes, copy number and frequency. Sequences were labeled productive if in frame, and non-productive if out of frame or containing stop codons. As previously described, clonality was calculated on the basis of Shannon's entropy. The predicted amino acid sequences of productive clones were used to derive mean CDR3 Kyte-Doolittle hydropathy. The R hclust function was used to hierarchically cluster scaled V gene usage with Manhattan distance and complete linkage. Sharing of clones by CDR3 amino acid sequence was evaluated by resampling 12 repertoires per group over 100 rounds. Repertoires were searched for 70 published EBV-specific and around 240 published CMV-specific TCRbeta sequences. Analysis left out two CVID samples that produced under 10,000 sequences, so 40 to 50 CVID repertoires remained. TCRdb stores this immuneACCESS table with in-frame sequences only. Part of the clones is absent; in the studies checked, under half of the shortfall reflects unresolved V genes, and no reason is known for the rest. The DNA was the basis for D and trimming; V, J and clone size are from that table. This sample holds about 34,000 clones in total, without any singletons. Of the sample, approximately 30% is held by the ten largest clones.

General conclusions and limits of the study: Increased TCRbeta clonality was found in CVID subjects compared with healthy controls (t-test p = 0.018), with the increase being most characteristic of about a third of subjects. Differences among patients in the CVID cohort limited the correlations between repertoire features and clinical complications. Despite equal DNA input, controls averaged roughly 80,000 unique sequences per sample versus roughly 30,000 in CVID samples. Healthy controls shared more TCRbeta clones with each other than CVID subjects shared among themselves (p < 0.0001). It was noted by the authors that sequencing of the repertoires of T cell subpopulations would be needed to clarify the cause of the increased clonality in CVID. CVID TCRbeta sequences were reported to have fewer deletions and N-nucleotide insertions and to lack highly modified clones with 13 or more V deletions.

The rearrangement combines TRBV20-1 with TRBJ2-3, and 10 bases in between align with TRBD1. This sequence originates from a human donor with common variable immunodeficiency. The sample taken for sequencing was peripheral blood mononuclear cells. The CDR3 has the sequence CSAAGTGGTDTQYF. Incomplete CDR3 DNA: TGCAGTGCTGCCGGGACAGGGGGCACAGATACG.